A single sample gave rise to the 19 T cell receptor beta chains below, sequenced in a study of patients and donors after allogeneic stem cell transplantation. One entry per CDR3 protein results from TCRdb running MiXCR on the RT-PCR reads. The table has over 130,000 distinct CDR3 sequences, about a third seen once; the top ten hold roughly 52%. The source material was blood, either unsorted or a sorted T cell fraction (not recorded which). The origin of the receptors is a human donor who was either an allogeneic HSCT recipient or a stem cell or donor lymphocyte infusion donor (not recorded which). It is not recorded whose cells these are; they may come from a transplant donor.

This chain joins TRBV7-8 and TRBJ2-5, with no clear D. With 2 bases removed from V and 7 bases from J, the gap between germline ends came to 11 bases. This CDR3 spans 13 amino acids. Germline V gene data show CDR1 as SGHVS and CDR2 as FQNEAQ. CDR3 sequence reads: CASSLRQVATQYF. For the CDR3, the DNA is TGTGCCAGCAGCTTAAGGCAGGTGGCGACCCAGTACTTC.

The CDR3 here is CASSQGEEKLFF. CDR3 DNA sequence: TGTGCCAGCAGCCAGGGAGAAGAAAAACTGTTTTTT. The chain employs TRBV3-1 and TRBJ1-4; D call uncertain. V was pared by 3 bases and J by 8 bases, with 7 bases between. The CDR3 spans 12 residues. CDR1 and CDR2 from the germline V gene are LGHDT and YNNKEL (reference sequence). The entire variable domain, with the rest obtained from reference TRBV3-1 and TRBJ1-4, is as follows: DTAVSQTPKYLVTQMGNDKSIKCEQNLGHDTMYWYKQDSKKFLKIMFSYNNKELIINETVPNRFSPKSPDKAHLNLHINSLELGDSAVYFCASSQGEEKLFFGSGTQLSVL.

The CDR3 is CSVGRNTGELFF. CDR3 coding DNA: TGCAGCGTTGGCCGTAACACCGGGGAGCTGTTTTTT. The chain has TRBV29-1 and TRBJ2-2; the D is unclear. Germline CDR1 reads SQVTM; CDR2 reads ANQGSEA. Trimming removed 4 bases at V and 2 bases at J, with 5 bases between. This CDR3 contains 12 residues.

The chain recombines TRBV28 with TRBJ2-5, with 7 nucleotides matching TRBD2. Losses at the gene ends were 6 bases for V and 1 base for J; bases not matched to a gene: 11. The CDR3 has 16 amino acids. Germline V gene lookup returns CDR1 MDHEN and CDR2 SYDVKM. The CDR3 is CASSPLRDYAQETQYF. CDR3 sequence (DNA): TGTGCCAGCAGCCCGCTCCGGGACTATGCCCAAGAGACCCAGTACTTC.

Written as DNA, the CDR3 is TGTGCCAGCTCAGGGGTTGGATCCTACAATGAGCAGTTCTTC. It specifies CASSGVGSYNEQFF. The chain uses TRBV18 and TRBJ2-1; no definite D call. V was trimmed by 5 bases and J by 1 base, leaving 9 bases between them. CDR1 KGHSH and CDR2 LQKENI come from the germline V gene. The CDR3 has 14 amino acids.

In DNA form, the CDR3 reads TGTGCCAGCCTTTTGGGGCGGGGGAACACCGGGGAGCTGTTTTTT. This encodes CASLLGRGNTGELFF. The V and J genes are TRBV28 and TRBJ2-2; D is possibly TRBD2 (6 bases). V shed 8 bases and J shed 1 base, with 14 bases lying between them. Germline V gene data show CDR1 as MDHEN and CDR2 as SYDVKM. There are 15 residues in the CDR3.

There are a few counts of this clonotype. The genes are TRBV29-1 and TRBJ1-3; D not resolved. From germline, CDR1 is SQVTM and CDR2 ANQGSEA. This CDR3 is 15 amino acids long. With 5 bases removed from V and 1 base from J, the gap between germline ends came to 15 bases. The CDR3 loop reads CSVTHGRSSGNTIYF. The CDR3 nucleotides are TGCAGCGTTACCCATGGACGGAGTTCTGGAAACACCATATATTTT. The full variable domain, in which reference TRBV29-1 and TRBJ1-3 provide the parts outside the CDR3, is SAVISQKPSRDICQRGTSLTIQCQVDSQVTMMFWYRQQPGQSLTLIATANQGSEATYESGFVIDKFPISRPNLTFSTLTVSNMSPEDSSIYLCSVTHGRSSGNTIYFGEGSWLTVV.

The chain combines TRBV29-1 with TRBJ1-5, with 7 bases identical to TRBD1. Germline CDR1 and CDR2: SQVTM and ANQGSEA. The CDR3 is 15 residues long. V was pared by 4 bases and J by 3 bases, with 9 bases of the junction left unmatched. In DNA form, the CDR3 reads TGCAGCGTTGGGTTCGGCACAGGGGTCAATCAGCCCCAGCATTTT. Protein sequence: CSVGFGTGVNQPQHF.

This clonotype was seen only a few times. The chain couples TRBV27 to TRBJ1-5; D is perhaps TRBD1 (6 bases). This CDR3 spans 13 amino acids. Between the trimmed V and J ends, which lost 5 bases and 4 bases, there was a span of 9 bases. Germline V gene lookup returns CDR1 MNHEY and CDR2 SMNVEV (reference sequence). The CDR3 DNA is TGTGCCAGCAGTAGACAGGTTAATCAGCCCCAGCATTTT. It codes for CASSRQVNQPQHF.

The gene calls are TRBV12-3 or TRBV12-4 and TRBJ2-1; 12 bases align to TRBD1. The CDR3 sequence is 14 residues long. J gave up 10 bases and V 3 bases, and 4 bases lay outside the gene matches. The CDR3 protein is CASSLGQGAEEQFF. CDR3 coding DNA: TGTGCCAGCAGTTTGGGACAGGGGGCAGAGGAGCAGTTCTTC.

V and J are TRBV27 and TRBJ1-1; D gene unclear. CDR1 and CDR2 (germline): MNHEY, SMNVEV (reference sequence). CDR3 length equals 14 residues. V was trimmed by 10 bases and J by 1 base, leaving 16 bases between them. CDR3 region: CATKIRESNTEAFF. The CDR3 nucleotides are TGTGCCACCAAGATTAGGGAATCGAACACTGAAGCTTTCTTT.

The genes are TRBV12-3 or TRBV12-4 and TRBJ1-1; no clear D. This CDR3 spans 15 amino acids. V was cut by 2 bases and J by 0 bases, with 10 bases left in between. The CDR3, as DNA: TGTGCCAGCAGTTTAATGGCAGGCATGAACACTGAAGCTTTCTTT. Its translation: CASSLMAGMNTEAFF.

The V and J genes are TRBV21-1 and TRBJ2-1; the table gives TRBD2 as D, unverified against the DNA. TRBV21-1 corresponds to a pseudogene. The CDR3 contains 18 residues. CDR3 nucleotides: TGTGCCAGCAGCAAAAAGGGAGTCGGGCGGGAGACGTACAATGAGCAGTTCTTC. It translates to CASSKKGVGRETYNEQFF.

This clonotype was found a few times. The CDR3: CASSFGQVTYEQYF. In DNA form, the CDR3 reads TGTGCCAGCAGTTTTGGCCAGGTGACCTACGAGCAGTACTTC. The gene calls are TRBV28 and TRBJ2-7; D not certain. Germline V gene data show CDR1 as MDHEN and CDR2 as SYDVKM. V was clipped by 3 bases and J by 2 bases, with 11 bases between them. The CDR3 has 14 residues. Full variable domain (rest looked up from reference TRBV28 and TRBJ2-7): DVKVTQSSRYLVKRTGEKVFLECVQDMDHENMFWYRQDPGLGLRLIYFSYDVKMKEKGDIPEGYSVSREKKERFSLILESASTNQTSMYLCASSFGQVTYEQYFGPGTRLTVT.

The CDR3 DNA is TGTGCCAGCAGTGGACTAGCGGGGGGAAAGAGCTCCTACAATGAGCAGTTCTTC. This gives the protein CASSGLAGGKSSYNEQFF. The chain uses TRBV12-3 or TRBV12-4 and TRBJ2-1; TRBD2 agrees at 14 bases. The CDR3 has 18 residues. The V segment lost 5 bases and the J segment 0 bases; nucleotides outside the gene matches: 6.

The J gene is TRBJ2-1, the V gene TRBV15; perhaps TRBD2 as D (6 bases). V lost 1 base, J lost 9 bases, and 22 bases lay in between. CDR3 length: 17 residues. Germline lookup yields CDR1 LNHNV and CDR2 YYDKDF (reference sequence). CDR3 bases: TGTGCCACCAGCAGAGCCCGACTAGTCTGGGAGATGAGTGAGCAGTTCTTC. Protein: CATSRARLVWEMSEQFF.

J is TRBJ2-5 and V is TRBV10-3; tentatively, D is TRBD2 (5 bases). Looked up from germline, CDR1 is ENHRY and CDR2 is SYGVKD. V was cut by 6 bases and J by 5 bases, with 10 bases left in between. The CDR3 spans 12 residues. The CDR3 loop reads CAISDYEETQYF. CDR3 sequence (DNA): TGTGCCATCAGCGACTATGAGGAGACCCAGTACTTC.

This clonotype was picked up a small number of times. The V call is TRBV29-1, the J call TRBJ1-1, with a weak D call TRBD1 (6 bases). Trimming removed 7 bases from V and 5 bases from J, with 17 bases in between. The CDR3 covers 13 residues. CDR1 is SQVTM, CDR2 ANQGSEA, per germline. DNA of the CDR3: TGCAGCGGATCACAGGGAAGTAGGACTGAAGCTTTCTTT. Translated: CSGSQGSRTEAFF.

This sequence joins TRBV6-1 and TRBJ1-5; the D is unclear. This CDR3 region has 14 residues. The V end was cut by 4 bases, the J end by 0 bases, with 7 bases between. CDR1 and CDR2 (germline): MNHNS, SASEGT. CDR3 amino acids: CASSAVYSNQPQHF. Here the CDR3 DNA reads TGTGCCAGCAGTGCGGTTTATAGCAATCAGCCCCAGCATTTT.